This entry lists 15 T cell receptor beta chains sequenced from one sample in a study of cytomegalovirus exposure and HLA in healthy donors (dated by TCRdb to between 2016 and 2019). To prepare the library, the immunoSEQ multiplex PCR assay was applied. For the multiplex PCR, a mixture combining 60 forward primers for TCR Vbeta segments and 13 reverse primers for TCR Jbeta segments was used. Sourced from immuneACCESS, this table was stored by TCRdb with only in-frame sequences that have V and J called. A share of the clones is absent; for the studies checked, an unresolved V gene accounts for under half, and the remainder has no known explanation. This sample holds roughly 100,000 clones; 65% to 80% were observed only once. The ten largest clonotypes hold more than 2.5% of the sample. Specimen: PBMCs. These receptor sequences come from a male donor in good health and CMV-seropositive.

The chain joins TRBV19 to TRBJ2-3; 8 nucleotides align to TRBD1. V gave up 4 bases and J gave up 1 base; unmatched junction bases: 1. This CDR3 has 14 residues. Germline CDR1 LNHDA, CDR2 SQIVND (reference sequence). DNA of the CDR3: TGTGCCAGTAGTACGGGACAGGGCACAGATACGCAGTATTTT. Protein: CASSTGQGTDTQYF.

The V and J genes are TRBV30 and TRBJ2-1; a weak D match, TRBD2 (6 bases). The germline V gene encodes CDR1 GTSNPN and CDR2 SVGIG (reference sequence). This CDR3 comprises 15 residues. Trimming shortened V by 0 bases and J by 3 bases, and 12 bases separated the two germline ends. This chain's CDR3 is CAWSVWRELYNEQFF. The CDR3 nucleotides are TGTGCCTGGAGTGTATGGCGGGAACTCTACAATGAGCAGTTCTTC.

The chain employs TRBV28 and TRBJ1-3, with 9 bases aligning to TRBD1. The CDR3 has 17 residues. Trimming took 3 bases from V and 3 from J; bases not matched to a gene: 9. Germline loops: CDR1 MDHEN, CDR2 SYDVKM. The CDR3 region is CASSFRDRESNGNTIYF. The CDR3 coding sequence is TGTGCCAGCAGTTTCCGGGACAGGGAATCTAATGGAAACACCATATATTTT.

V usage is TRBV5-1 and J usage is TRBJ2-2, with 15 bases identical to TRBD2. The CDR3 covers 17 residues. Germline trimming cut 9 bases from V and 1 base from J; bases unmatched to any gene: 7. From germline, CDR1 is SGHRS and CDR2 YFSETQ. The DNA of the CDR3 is TGCGCCACTGGACTAGCGGGAGGGCCGGGGAACACCGGGGAGCTGTTTTTT. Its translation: CATGLAGGPGNTGELFF.

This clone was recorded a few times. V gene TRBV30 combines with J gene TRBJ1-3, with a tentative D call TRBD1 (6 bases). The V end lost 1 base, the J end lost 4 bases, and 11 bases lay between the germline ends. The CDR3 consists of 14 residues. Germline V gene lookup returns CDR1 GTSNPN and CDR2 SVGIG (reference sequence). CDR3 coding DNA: TGTGCCTGGAGTGATAGGACAGTCGGAAACACCATATATTTT. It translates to CAWSDRTVGNTIYF. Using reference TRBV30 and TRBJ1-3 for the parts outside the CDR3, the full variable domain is SQTIHQWPATLVQPVGSPLSLECTVEGTSNPNLYWYRQAAGRGLQLLFYSVGIGQISSEVPQNLSASRPQDRQFILSSKKLLLSDSGFYLCAWSDRTVGNTIYFGEGSWLTVV.

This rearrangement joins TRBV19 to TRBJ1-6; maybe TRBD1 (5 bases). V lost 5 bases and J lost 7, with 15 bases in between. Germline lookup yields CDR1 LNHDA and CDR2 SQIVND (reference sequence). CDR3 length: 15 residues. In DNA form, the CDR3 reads TGTGCCAGTAGTGTCCCAGGGTGGGGCAATTCACCCCTCCACTTT. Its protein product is CASSVPGWGNSPLHF.

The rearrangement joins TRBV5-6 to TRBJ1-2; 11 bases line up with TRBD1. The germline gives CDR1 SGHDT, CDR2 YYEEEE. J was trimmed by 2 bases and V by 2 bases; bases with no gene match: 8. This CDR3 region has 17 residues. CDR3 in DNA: TGTGCCAGCAGCTTCCCCTTTGGACAGGGGGCAAACTATGGCTACACCTTC. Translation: CASSFPFGQGANYGYTF.

CDR3 DNA sequence: TGTGCCAGCAGCTTGATGGGCGGGGCGACAGATACGCAGTATTTT. This encodes CASSLMGGATDTQYF. The V gene is TRBV5-4, the J gene TRBJ2-3, with D possibly TRBD2 on 6 matching bases. Germline CDR1 SGHNT, CDR2 YYREEE (reference sequence). The CDR3 is 15 amino acids. Trimming left V 1 base short and J 3 bases short, with 12 bases between.

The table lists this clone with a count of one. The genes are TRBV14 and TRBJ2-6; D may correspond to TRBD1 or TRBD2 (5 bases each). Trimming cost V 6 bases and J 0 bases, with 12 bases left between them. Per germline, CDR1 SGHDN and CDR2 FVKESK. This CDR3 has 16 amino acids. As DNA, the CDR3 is TGTGCCAGCAGTCAACTAGGGGTCTCTGGGGCCAACGTCCTGACTTTC. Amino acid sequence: CASSQLGVSGANVLTF.

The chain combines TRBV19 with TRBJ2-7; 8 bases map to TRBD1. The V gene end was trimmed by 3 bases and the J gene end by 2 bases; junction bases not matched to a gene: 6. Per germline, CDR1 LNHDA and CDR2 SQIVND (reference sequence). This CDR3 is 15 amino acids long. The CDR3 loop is CASSMLAGGPYEQYF. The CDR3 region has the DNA TGTGCCAGTAGTATGTTGGCAGGGGGCCCCTACGAGCAGTACTTC.

CDR3 sequence: CASSQISQGGGQPQHF. CDR3 nucleotides: TGTGCCAGCAGCCAGATATCCCAGGGCGGTGGTCAGCCCCAGCATTTT. The chain links TRBV4-2 to TRBJ1-5, with D tentatively TRBD1 (5 bases). The CDR3 has 16 residues. Germline V gives CDR1 LGHNA, CDR2 YNFKEQ. The V end lost 3 bases, the J end lost 6 bases, and 18 bases lay between the germline ends.

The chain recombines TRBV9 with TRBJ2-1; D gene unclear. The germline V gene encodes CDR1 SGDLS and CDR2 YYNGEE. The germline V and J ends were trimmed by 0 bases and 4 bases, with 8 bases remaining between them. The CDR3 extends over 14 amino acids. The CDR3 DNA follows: TGTGCCAGCAGCGTAGTGCGGAATTACAATGAGCAGTTCTTC. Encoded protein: CASSVVRNYNEQFF.

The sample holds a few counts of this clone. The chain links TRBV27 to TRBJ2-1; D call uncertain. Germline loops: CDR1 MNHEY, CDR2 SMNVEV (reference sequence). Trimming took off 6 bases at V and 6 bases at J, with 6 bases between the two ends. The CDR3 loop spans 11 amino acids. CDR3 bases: TGTGCCAGCAGGGGCCGCAATGAGCAGTTCTTC. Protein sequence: CASRGRNEQFF.

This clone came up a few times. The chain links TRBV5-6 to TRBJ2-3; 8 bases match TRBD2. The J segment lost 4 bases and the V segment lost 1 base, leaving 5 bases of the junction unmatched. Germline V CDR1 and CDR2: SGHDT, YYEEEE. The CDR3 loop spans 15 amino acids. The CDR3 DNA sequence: TGTGCCAGCAGCTTGTACGGGAGGGGCGCAGATACGCAGTATTTT. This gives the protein CASSLYGRGADTQYF.

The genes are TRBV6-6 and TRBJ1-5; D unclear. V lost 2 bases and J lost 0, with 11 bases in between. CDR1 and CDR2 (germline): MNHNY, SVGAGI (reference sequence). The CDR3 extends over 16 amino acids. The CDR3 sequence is CASSYEAGNSNQPQHF. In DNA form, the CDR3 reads TGTGCCAGCAGTTACGAGGCCGGCAATAGCAATCAGCCCCAGCATTTT.